This T cell receptor (beta chain) stems from a study of shared clonotypes between healthy human individuals. Turning to the study itself: Three CD4 naive, three CD4 memory, two CD8 naive and one CD8 memory plate were used per donor. Study-level results: Non-shared clonotypes had lower generation probabilities than those shared by all four donors. Sequencing of the sorted subsets was shown by rarefaction to be incomplete despite large depth.

CD45RO-negative, CCR7-positively selected cells formed the naive CD8 fraction, excluding terminally differentiated effector memory CD45RA+ cells. A remark on this clone: Its antigen remains unidentified.

Repertoires were generated with immunoSEQ multiplex PCR, while TCRdb's copy carries only in-frame clones and drops some. The data hold millions of clones, with about 93% observed a single time. In germline, CDR1 is SNHLY, CDR2 FYNNEI. The CDR3 totals 13 residues. Trimming removed 4 bases from V and 7 bases from J, with 13 bases in between. The chain links TRBV2 to TRBJ1-2, with D perhaps matching TRBD1 (6 bases). The sequence came from a man between 18 and 29 years old in good health. Some clones in this sample may be carry-over from other donors' samples. The source material was naive CD8+ T cells from PBMCs. The CDR3 reads CASSARTDVGYTF. The CDR3 bases are TGTGCCAGCAGTGCCCGGACAGACGTTGGCTACACCTTC.